This TCR beta chain comes out of a study of shared T cell receptors in the human thymus. The CDR3 covers 15 residues. Germline CDR1 reads MDHEN; CDR2 reads SYDVKM. Germline trimming cut 5 bases from V and 5 bases from J; bases unmatched to any gene: 11. Clones were read by immunoSEQ multiplex PCR, and TCRdb kept only the in-frame ones, dropping some. Here the sample spans hundreds of thousands of clones, more than 75% being singletons. These data also formed part of another study, on human thymus T cells. That report adds: All donors were healthy Finnish infants who were undergoing corrective surgery to treat congenital heart defects. It was from resections taken during corrective heart surgery that the thymus tissue came. Thymic and blood repertoires appeared to show biased V and J gene usage.

The chain carries TRBV28 and TRBJ1-1; 7 bases agree with TRBD1. This TCR came from a boy under three years old with a congenital heart defect. The sample consisted of thymocytes. CDR3 region: CASSPKGAGGTEAFF. CDR3 bases: TGTGCCAGCAGTCCAAAGGGGGCGGGGGGGACTGAAGCTTTCTTT.